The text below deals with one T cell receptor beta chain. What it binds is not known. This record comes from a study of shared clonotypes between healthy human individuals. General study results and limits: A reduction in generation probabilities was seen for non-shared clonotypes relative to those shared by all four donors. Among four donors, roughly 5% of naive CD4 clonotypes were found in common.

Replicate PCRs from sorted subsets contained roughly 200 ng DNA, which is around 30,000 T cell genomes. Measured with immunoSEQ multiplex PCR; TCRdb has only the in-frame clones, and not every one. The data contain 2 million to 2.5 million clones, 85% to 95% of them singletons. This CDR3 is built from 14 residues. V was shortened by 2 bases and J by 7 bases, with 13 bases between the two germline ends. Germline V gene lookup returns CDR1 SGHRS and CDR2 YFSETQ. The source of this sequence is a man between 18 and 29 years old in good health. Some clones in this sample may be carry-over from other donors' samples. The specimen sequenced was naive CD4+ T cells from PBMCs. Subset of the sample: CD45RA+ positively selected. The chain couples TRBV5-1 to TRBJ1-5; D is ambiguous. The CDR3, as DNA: TGCGCCAGCAGCTTAGACACCGACGGACAGCCCCAGCATTTT. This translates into CASSLDTDGQPQHF.